The present T cell receptor beta chain was sequenced within a study of control samples from healthy donors and cancer patients. Assay: immunoSEQ multiplex PCR; the TCRdb copy retains only in-frame clones and omits some. The table records about 86,000 clones, about 89% of them present only once. Germline V gene data show CDR1 as MNHNY and CDR2 as SVGAGI (reference sequence). V shed 7 bases and J shed 6 bases, with 16 bases lying between them. The CDR3 sequence is 15 residues long. The sequencing input was PBMCs. The chain combines TRBV6-6 with TRBJ1-6, with a tentative D call TRBD1 (6 bases). The sequence derives from a woman between 50 and 59 years old with colorectal cancer. Written as DNA, the CDR3 is TGTGCCAGCAACCAACAGGGAGGGGGTAATTCACCCCTCCACTTT. Amino acid sequence: CASNQQGGGNSPLHF.